This TCR beta chain appears in the sequencing data of a study of T cells in Graves' hyperthyroidism and ophthalmopathy. Any patient presenting with uncontrolled infection, other autoimmune disease, pregnancy or lactation was left out. The germline V gene encodes CDR1 SGHTS and CDR2 YDEGEE. The CDR3 spans 15 residues. V was clipped by 4 bases and J by 3 bases; unmatched bases: 3. RNA transcripts gave rise to amplified TCR beta CDR3 regions. HTBI primers were employed in a first-round RT-PCR of the TCR CDR3. TCRdb re-derived calls from the multiplex PCR reads in MiXCR, one entry per CDR3 protein. In the table there are about 270,000 distinct CDR3 sequences, over 20% of which are singletons. This clonotype was seen more than once but under ten times.

Sample: blood. The chain recombines TRBV5-8 with TRBJ1-6; 8 nucleotides line up with TRBD1. This receptor was obtained from a young man with Graves' ophthalmopathy. The CDR3 region has the DNA TGTGCCAGCAGCCCTGGGACAGGCTATAATTCACCCCTCCACTTT. Encoded protein: CASSPGTGYNSPLHF.